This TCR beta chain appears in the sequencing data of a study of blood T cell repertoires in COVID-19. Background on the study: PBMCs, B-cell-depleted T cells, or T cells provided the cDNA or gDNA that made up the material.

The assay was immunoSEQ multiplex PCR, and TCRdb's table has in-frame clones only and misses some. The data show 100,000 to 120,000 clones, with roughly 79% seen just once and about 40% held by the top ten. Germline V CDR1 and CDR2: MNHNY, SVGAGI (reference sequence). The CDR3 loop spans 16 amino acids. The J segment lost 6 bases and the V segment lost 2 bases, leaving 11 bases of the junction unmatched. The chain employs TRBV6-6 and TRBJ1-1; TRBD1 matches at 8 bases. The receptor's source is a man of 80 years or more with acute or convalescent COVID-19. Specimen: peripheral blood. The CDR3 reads CASSYPAFRQGPEAFF. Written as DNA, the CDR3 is TGTGCCAGCAGTTACCCCGCATTTAGACAGGGGCCTGAAGCTTTCTTT.